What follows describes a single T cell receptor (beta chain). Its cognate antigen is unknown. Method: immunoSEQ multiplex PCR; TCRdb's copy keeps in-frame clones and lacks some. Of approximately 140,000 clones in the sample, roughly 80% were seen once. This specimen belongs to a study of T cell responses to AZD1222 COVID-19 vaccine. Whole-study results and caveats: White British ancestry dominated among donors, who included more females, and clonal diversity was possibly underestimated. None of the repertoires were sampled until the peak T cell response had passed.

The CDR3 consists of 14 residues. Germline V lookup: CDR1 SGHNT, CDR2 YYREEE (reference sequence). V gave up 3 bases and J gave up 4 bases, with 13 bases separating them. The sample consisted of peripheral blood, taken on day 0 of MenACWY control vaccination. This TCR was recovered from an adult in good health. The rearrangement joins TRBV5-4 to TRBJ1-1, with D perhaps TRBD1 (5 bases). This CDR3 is CASSSSGLGTEAFF. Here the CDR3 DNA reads TGTGCCAGCAGCTCTTCGGGACTTGGCACTGAAGCTTTCTTT.